These 7 T cell receptor beta chains originate from one sample sequenced in a study of response to subunit inactivated influenza vaccine. TCRdb re-called the RT-PCR reads with MiXCR, one entry per CDR3 protein. The table records approximately 250,000 distinct CDR3 sequences, 10% to 15% of them present only once. The sample here was non-naive T cells sorted from PBMCs, taken about 14 days before vaccination. These receptors all stem from a man in his forties or fifties who received an inactivated influenza vaccine.

In its sample, this clonotype was seen a few times. V usage is TRBV27 and J usage is TRBJ1-1; D might be TRBD1 (6 bases). The CDR3 covers 14 residues. CDR1 and CDR2 (germline): MNHEY, SMNVEV (reference sequence). V was trimmed by 6 bases and J by 5 bases, leaving 16 bases between them. The CDR3 reads CASRVQGEKTEAFF. The CDR3 bases are TGTGCCAGCAGAGTACAGGGAGAGAAGACTGAAGCTTTCTTT.

This clonotype was seen a few times. Relative to the germline gene, one junction end is altered; a read error may explain this. The chain combines TRBV2 with TRBJ1-3; 8 nucleotides align to TRBD1. Germline lookup yields CDR1 SNHLY and CDR2 FYNNEI. This CDR3 is 16 amino acids long. The CDR3 here is CASSEGQGNSGNTIYF. Here the CDR3 DNA reads TGTGCCAGCAGCGAAGGACAGGGAAACTCTGGAAACACCATATATTTT. Complete variable domain (other parts from reference TRBV2 and TRBJ1-3): EPEVTQTPSHQVTQMGQEVILRCVPISNHLYFYWYRQILGQKVEFLVSFYNNEISEKSEIFDDQFSVERPDGSNFTLKIRSTKLEDSAMYFCASSEGQGNSGNTIYFGEGSWLTVV.

The sample holds a few counts of this clonotype. The chain links TRBV6-4 to TRBJ2-3; 14 bases fit TRBD2. Germline assignment: CDR1 MRHNA and CDR2 SNTAGT. After removal of 5 bases from V and 9 bases from J, the junction contained 7 bases not matched to a gene. The CDR3 spans 15 residues. In nucleotides, the CDR3 is TGTGCCAGCAGTTTAATGGGACTAGCGGGAGAAACGCAGTATTTT. Translating it yields CASSLMGLAGETQYF.

CDR3 loop: CAISDQRTGDGYTF. The DNA of the CDR3 is TGTGCCATCAGTGATCAGAGAACAGGGGATGGCTACACCTTC. V and J are TRBV10-3 and TRBJ1-2; 7 nucleotides line up with TRBD1. CDR1 ENHRY and CDR2 SYGVKD come from the germline V gene. The CDR3 runs to 14 residues. The ends lost 3 bases at V and 6 bases at J; junction bases unmatched: 7.

This rearrangement joins TRBV6-2 or TRBV6-3 to TRBJ2-5; 9 bases align to TRBD1. The CDR3 length is 18 residues. V dropped 5 bases and J dropped 0; count of bases not matched to a gene: 13. The germline V gene has CDR1 MNHEY and CDR2 SVGEGT. The CDR3: CASSTSKGGQGYQETQYF. CDR3 DNA sequence: TGTGCCAGCAGTACCTCTAAAGGAGGACAGGGGTACCAAGAGACCCAGTACTTC.

V is TRBV2 and J is TRBJ2-1, with 9 bases that match TRBD1. The CDR3 is 16 residues long. With 6 bases clipped from V and 8 bases from J, the junction kept 14 bases outside the gene matches. Germline values: CDR1 SNHLY, CDR2 FYNNEI. CDR3: CASRQDRGRSVDEQFF. CDR3 nucleotides: TGTGCCAGCAGACAAGACAGGGGGAGGTCGGTCGATGAGCAGTTCTTC.

This clonotype was observed a few times. A much more abundant neighbour one base away suggests this may be a read error. The chain couples TRBV6-2 or TRBV6-3 to TRBJ2-1; tentative D call: TRBD2 (6 bases). Trimming pared 5 bases from V and 1 base from J, leaving 9 bases between. This CDR3 region has 14 residues. Germline CDR1 MNHEY, CDR2 SVGEGT. The CDR3 loop reads CASSRDLSYNEQFF. For the CDR3, the DNA is TGTGCCAGCAGTCGGGACTTATCCTACAATGAGCAGTTCTTC.